This T cell receptor (beta chain) was observed in a study of early T cells in non-severe SARS-CoV-2 infection. Trimming removed 10 bases from V and 3 bases from J; junction bases left unmatched: 9. The CDR3 spans 13 residues. The germline V gene has CDR1 LNHDA and CDR2 SQIVND (reference sequence). Via MiXCR, TCRdb re-called the 5' RACE reads, giving one row per CDR3 protein. The profile covers some 57,000 distinct CDR3 sequences, with less than 9.5% appearing a single time and roughly 4% taken by the ten largest. J is TRBJ2-7 and V is TRBV19; 7 bases map to TRBD2. The receptor's source is an adult who was a healthcare worker with PCR-confirmed SARS-CoV-2 infection or an uninfected control (not recorded which). Material: whole blood, obtained at baseline. CDR3 sequence reads: CATAVAGGYEQYF. The DNA for the CDR3 is TGTGCCACAGCCGTAGCGGGTGGCTACGAGCAGTACTTC.